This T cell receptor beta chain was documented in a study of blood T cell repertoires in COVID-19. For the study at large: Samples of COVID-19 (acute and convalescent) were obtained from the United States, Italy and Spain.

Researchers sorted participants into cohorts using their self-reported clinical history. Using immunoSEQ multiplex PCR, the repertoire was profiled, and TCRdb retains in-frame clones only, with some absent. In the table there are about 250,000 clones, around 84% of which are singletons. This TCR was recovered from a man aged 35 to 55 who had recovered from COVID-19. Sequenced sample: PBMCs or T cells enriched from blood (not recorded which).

CDR3 bases: TGTGCCAGCGGGATGTCCGGGACAGGAGCTGGAAACACCATATATTTT. This translates into CASGMSGTGAGNTIYF. V is TRBV27 and J is TRBJ1-3, with 8 bases that match TRBD1. Losses at the gene ends were 8 bases for V and 2 bases for J; bases not matched to a gene: 11. The V gene's germline CDR1 is MNHEY and CDR2 SMNVEV (reference sequence). The CDR3 spans 16 residues.